Below, 10 T cell receptor beta chains from the same sample are listed, as sequenced in a study of blood T cell repertoires in COVID-19. The table came from immunoSEQ multiplex PCR; TCRdb's copy has only in-frame clones and leaves some out. The sample shows some 230,000 clones, approximately 90% of them seen only once. The sequenced sample was PBMCs or T cells enriched from blood (not recorded which). The receptor set was obtained from a woman between 18 and 29 years old in a cohort exposed to, infected with or recovered from COVID-19 (not recorded which).

The chain couples TRBV30 to TRBJ1-1; no firm D call. This CDR3 region has 14 residues. Deletions cut 6 bases from V and 1 base from J, with 15 bases between. CDR1 GTSNPN and CDR2 SVGIG come from the germline V gene (reference sequence). The CDR3 DNA reads as TGTGCCTGCCCTGGCGGGCGACAGAACACTGAAGCTTTCTTT. It is translated as CACPGGRQNTEAFF.

The CDR3 DNA reads as TGTGCCAGTAGTATAGGGTATGGGACAAATTATGGCGAGCAGTACTTC. Amino acids: CASSIGYGTNYGEQYF. The chain uses TRBV19 and TRBJ2-7, with D possibly TRBD1 on 6 matching bases. Trimming left V 1 base short and J 6 bases short, with 19 bases between. This CDR3 has 16 residues. Germline V gene data show CDR1 as LNHDA and CDR2 as SQIVND (reference sequence).

In this sample, this clone turned up once. The chain uses TRBV28 and TRBJ2-6; maybe TRBD2 (6 bases). This CDR3 contains 17 residues. The germline gives CDR1 MDHEN, CDR2 SYDVKM. Between the trimmed V and J ends, which lost 2 bases and 0 bases, there was a span of 11 bases. The CDR3 is CASSLLAGGSGANVLTF. For the CDR3, the DNA is TGTGCCAGCAGTTTACTCGCCGGGGGCTCTGGGGCCAACGTCCTGACTTTC.

V and J are TRBV19 and TRBJ1-4; perhaps TRBD1 as D (6 bases). Trimming pared 7 bases from V and 11 bases from J, leaving 14 bases between. Germline-derived CDR1 and CDR2 are LNHDA and SQIVND (reference sequence). This CDR3 has 12 residues. The CDR3 reads CASTPGVGKLFF. The CDR3 coding sequence is TGTGCCAGTACCCCAGGGGTGGGGAAACTGTTTTTT.

The chain employs TRBV13 and TRBJ1-1; 10 bases align to TRBD1. Germline lookup yields CDR1 PRHDT and CDR2 FYEKMQ (reference sequence). The ends lost 3 bases at V and 3 bases at J; junction bases unmatched: 13. CDR3 length: 18 amino acids. In DNA, the CDR3 is TGTGCCAGCAGCTTTCGACAGGGGGCGAGGGTTGGGGACACTGAAGCTTTCTTT. As protein: CASSFRQGARVGDTEAFF.

The chain carries TRBV28 and TRBJ2-7; TRBD1 matches 7 bases. J gave up 2 bases and V 6 bases, and 10 bases lay outside the gene matches. The CDR3 extends over 15 amino acids. The germline V gene has CDR1 MDHEN and CDR2 SYDVKM. CDR3: CASRRTGVEPYEQYF. The CDR3 DNA reads as TGTGCCAGCAGACGCACAGGGGTGGAACCCTACGAGCAGTACTTC.

The chain uses TRBV7-9 and TRBJ2-7; a possible D gene is TRBD1 (5 bases). CDR1 and CDR2 (germline): SEHNR, FQNEAQ (reference sequence). The CDR3 sequence is 13 residues long. Trimming removed 5 bases at V and 2 bases at J, with 10 bases between. CDR3 nucleotide sequence: TGTGCCAGCAGCCCGAAAGGGGCCTACGAGCAGTACTTC. The encoded protein is CASSPKGAYEQYF.

J is TRBJ1-1 and V is TRBV4-1; D might be TRBD1 (6 bases). V was pared by 1 base and J by 5 bases, with 11 bases between. Germline V gene lookup returns CDR1 MGHRA and CDR2 YSYEKL. CDR3 length: 14 amino acids. CDR3 loop: CASSQGGGGTEAFF. DNA of the CDR3: TGCGCCAGCAGCCAAGGGGGGGGCGGAACTGAAGCTTTCTTT.

This clone was seen just once. This chain joins TRBV5-4 and TRBJ1-2; D is perhaps TRBD1 (6 bases). This CDR3 is 12 amino acids long. V was pared by 0 bases and J by 8 bases, with 8 bases between. The V gene's germline CDR1 is SGHNT and CDR2 YYREEE (reference sequence). This CDR3 is CASSLDREGYTF. The CDR3 DNA sequence: TGTGCCAGCAGCTTGGACAGGGAGGGCTACACCTTC.

V is TRBV3-1 (or the pseudogene TRBV3-2) and J is TRBJ1-6; 9 nucleotides line up with TRBD1. Per the germline V gene, CDR1 is LGHDT and CDR2 is YNNKEL (reference sequence). V lost 2 bases and J lost 7; bases outside the gene matches: 12. This CDR3 is 18 amino acids long. DNA of the CDR3: TGTGCCAGCAGCCAAAATACCGGGACAGGGATCGAAAATTCACCCCTCCACTTT. Amino acids: CASSQNTGTGIENSPLHF.